This T cell receptor (beta chain) was captured by sequencing in a study of blood T cell repertoires in COVID-19. Some clones are missing from TCRdb's copy, which holds only in-frame ones; the method was immunoSEQ multiplex PCR. Of more than 200,000 clones in the sample, just over 85% were seen once. The germline gives CDR1 SGHDT, CDR2 YYEEEE. After removal of 5 bases from V and 3 bases from J, the junction contained 8 bases not matched to a gene. This CDR3 region has 14 residues. Before being deemed recovered, Cohort 3 donors had two negative PCRs, clearance, or symptom resolution. The rearrangement uses TRBV5-6 and TRBJ2-7, with TRBD2 matching 7 bases. Sequencing used PBMCs or T cells enriched from blood (not recorded which). This TCR was sampled from a man aged 35-49 years who had recovered from COVID-19. The CDR3, as DNA: TGTGCCAGCAGGTCCGGTGCGGGGGACTACGAGCAGTACTTC. Its translation is CASRSGAGDYEQYF. Together with reference TRBV5-6 and TRBJ2-7, the CDR3 gives the full variable domain: DAGVTQSPTHLIKTRGQQVTLRCSPKSGHDTVSWYQQALGQGPQFIFQYYEEEERQRGNFPDRFSGHQFPNYSSELNVNALLLGDSALYLCASRSGAGDYEQYFGPGTRLTVT.